This T cell receptor (beta chain) derives from a study of vaccination and CD4 T cells after COVID-19. Study at large: PCR on nasal swabs identified SARS-CoV-2 in convalescent patients, of whom roughly 10 were mild and one severe. Study observations and caveats: The appearance of a median about 90% of reactive clones in convalescent patients occurred only post-vaccination.

V was cut by 1 base and J by 1 base, with 11 bases left in between. The CDR3 totals 15 residues. Germline-derived CDR1 and CDR2 are DFQATT and SNEGSKA (reference sequence). Scientists ran DNA taken from cultured CD4+ T cells through the Oncomine TCR Beta short-read assay for sequencing. In TCRdb, the PCR reads were re-called with MiXCR into one record per CDR3 protein. The data contain fewer than 12,000 distinct CDR3 sequences, 40% to 50% of them singletons. Sample treatment: approximately nine-day PBMC culture with coronavirus spike peptide pools or control peptides (ViraFEST assay). ViraFEST enlarged antigen-specific T cell populations with peptide pools and afterwards sequenced TCRs. The table lists this clonotype with a few counts. The target antigen is unknown.

The specimen sequenced was CD4+ T cells from blood, cultured in vitro. The TCR was taken from a human donor who had recovered from COVID-19. This chain links TRBV20-1 with TRBJ2-1; D call uncertain. CDR3 residues: CSARGSTASYNEQFF. The CDR3, as DNA: TGCAGTGCTAGAGGTAGTACGGCATCCTACAATGAGCAGTTCTTC.